One and the same sample provided the 6 T cell receptor beta chains below, sequenced in a study of naive and memory T cell subsets. The beta constant-region primer was an equimolar mix of two oligonucleotides covering TRBC1 and TRBC2. Four rounds of PCR amplified the ligated cDNA using nested alpha and beta constant-region primers plus SP2. TCRdb reanalysed the UMI-ligation and nested PCR reads using MiXCR and keeps one entry per CDR3 protein. Of about 120,000 distinct CDR3 sequences in the sample, 36% were seen once. The sequenced material came from central memory CD4+ T cells from blood. The source of these receptors is a human donor in good health.

This sequence joins TRBV27 and TRBJ2-3, with D perhaps TRBD2 (6 bases). This CDR3 region has 13 residues. V shed 1 base and J shed 5 bases, with 7 bases lying between them. Germline lookup yields CDR1 MNHEY and CDR2 SMNVEV (reference sequence). The DNA of the CDR3 is TGTGCCAGCAGTTTATTGGGACTAGATACGCAGTATTTT. The encoded protein is CASSLLGLDTQYF.

The chain joins TRBV5-1 to TRBJ2-3; D remains unclear. The CDR3 has 13 residues. Per the germline V gene, CDR1 is SGHRS and CDR2 is YFSETQ. V was trimmed by 0 bases and J by 2 bases, leaving 4 bases between them. The CDR3 reads CASSLGFTDTQYF. CDR3 DNA sequence: TGCGCCAGCAGCTTGGGCTTCACAGATACGCAGTATTTT.

The V and J genes are TRBV3-1 and TRBJ2-1; unclear D gene. The germline V and J ends were trimmed by 5 bases and 0 bases, with 14 bases remaining between them. The germline CDR1 and CDR2 sequences are LGHDT and YNNKEL (reference sequence). The CDR3 spans 16 residues. The CDR3 here is CASSRSIQTSYNEQFF. The CDR3 nucleotides read TGTGCCAGCAGCAGATCGATACAAACCTCCTACAATGAGCAGTTCTTC.

This clonotype has only a few counts. The chain employs TRBV5-4 and TRBJ2-6; 7 nucleotides match TRBD1. V trimming: 0 bases; J trimming: 13 bases; junction bases outside the gene matches: 13. The CDR3 consists of 16 residues. Germline-derived CDR1 and CDR2 are SGHNT and YYREEE (reference sequence). Here the CDR3 DNA reads TGTGCCAGCAGCTTGGGTGGGACAGTCGCCCAGGGGGTCCTGACTTTC. Amino acid sequence: CASSLGGTVAQGVLTF.

This clonotype occurred many times. CDR3 nucleotide sequence: TGCAGTGCTTCCCCGACCGACGCAGCCTTCACAGATACGCAGTATTTT. Translating gives CSASPTDAAFTDTQYF. V is TRBV20-1 and J is TRBJ2-3; D is unclear. The CDR3 sequence is 16 residues long. Germline V lookup: CDR1 DFQATT, CDR2 SNEGSKA (reference sequence). The V end was cut by 5 bases, the J end by 2 bases, with 20 bases between.

The chain combines TRBV27 with TRBJ2-1; D gene unclear. CDR3 length equals 17 residues. Trimming stripped 5 bases from V and 0 bases from J, with 17 bases between. The germline V gene has CDR1 MNHEY and CDR2 SMNVEV (reference sequence). The CDR3 bases are TGTGCCAGCAGTCCTTCCCCCCGACGGCCCTCCTACAATGAGCAGTTCTTC. Its protein product is CASSPSPRRPSYNEQFF.